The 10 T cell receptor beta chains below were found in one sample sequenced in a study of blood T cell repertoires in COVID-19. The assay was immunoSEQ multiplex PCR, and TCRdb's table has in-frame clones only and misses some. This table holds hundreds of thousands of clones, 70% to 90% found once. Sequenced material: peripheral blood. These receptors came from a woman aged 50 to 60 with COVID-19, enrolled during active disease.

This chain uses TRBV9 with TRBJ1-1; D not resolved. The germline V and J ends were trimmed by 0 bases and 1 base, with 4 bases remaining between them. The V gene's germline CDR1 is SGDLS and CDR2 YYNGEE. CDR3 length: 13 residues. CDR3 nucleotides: TGTGCCAGCAGCGTAGTCAGGAACACTGAAGCTTTCTTT. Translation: CASSVVRNTEAFF.

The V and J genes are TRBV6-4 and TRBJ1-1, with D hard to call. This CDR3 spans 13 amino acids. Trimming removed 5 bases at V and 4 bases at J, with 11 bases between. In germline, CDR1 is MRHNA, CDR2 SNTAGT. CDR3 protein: CASSTSYLTEAFF. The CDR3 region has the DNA TGTGCCAGCAGTACTTCCTACCTCACTGAAGCTTTCTTT.

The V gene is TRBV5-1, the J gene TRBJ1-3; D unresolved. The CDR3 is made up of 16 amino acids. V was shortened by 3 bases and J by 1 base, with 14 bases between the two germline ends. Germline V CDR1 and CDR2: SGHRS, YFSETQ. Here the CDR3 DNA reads TGCGCCAGCAGCTCCGGGCGGGAAGTGTCTGGAAACACCATATATTTT. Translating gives CASSSGREVSGNTIYF. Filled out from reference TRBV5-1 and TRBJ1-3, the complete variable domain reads KAGVTQTPRYLIKTRGQQVTLSCSPISGHRSVSWYQQTPGQGLQFLFEYFSETQRNKGNFPGRFSGRQFSNSRSEMNVSTLELGDSALYLCASSSGREVSGNTIYFGEGSWLTVV.

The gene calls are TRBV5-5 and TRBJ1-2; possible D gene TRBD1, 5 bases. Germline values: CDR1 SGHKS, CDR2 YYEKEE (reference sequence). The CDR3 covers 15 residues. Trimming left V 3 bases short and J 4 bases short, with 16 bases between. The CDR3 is CASSSTYGGIYGYTF. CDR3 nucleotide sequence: TGTGCCAGCAGCTCTACGTACGGGGGAATCTATGGCTACACCTTC.

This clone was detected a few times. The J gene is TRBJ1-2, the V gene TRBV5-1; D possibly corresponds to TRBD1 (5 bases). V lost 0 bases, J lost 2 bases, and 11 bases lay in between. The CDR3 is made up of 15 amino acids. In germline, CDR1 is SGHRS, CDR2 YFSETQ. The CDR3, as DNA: TGCGCCAGCAGCTTGGTAGGGGATACCAACTATGGCTACACCTTC. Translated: CASSLVGDTNYGYTF.

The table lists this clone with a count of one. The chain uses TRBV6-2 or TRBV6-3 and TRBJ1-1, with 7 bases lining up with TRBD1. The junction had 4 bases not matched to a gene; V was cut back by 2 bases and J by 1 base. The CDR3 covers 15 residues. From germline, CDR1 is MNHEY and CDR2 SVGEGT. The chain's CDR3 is CASSYRPGGNTEAFF. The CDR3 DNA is TGTGCCAGCAGTTACAGACCAGGGGGGAACACTGAAGCTTTCTTT.

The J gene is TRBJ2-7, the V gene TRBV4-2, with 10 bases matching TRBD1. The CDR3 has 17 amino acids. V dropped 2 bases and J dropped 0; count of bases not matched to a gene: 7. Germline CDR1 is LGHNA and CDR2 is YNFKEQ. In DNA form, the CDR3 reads TGTGCCAGCAGCCAAACCTCCGGGACAGGGGTCTCCTACGAGCAGTACTTC. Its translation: CASSQTSGTGVSYEQYF.

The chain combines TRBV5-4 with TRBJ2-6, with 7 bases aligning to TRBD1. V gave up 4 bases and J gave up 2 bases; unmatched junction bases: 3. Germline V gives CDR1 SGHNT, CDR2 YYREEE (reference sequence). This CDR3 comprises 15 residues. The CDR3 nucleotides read TGTGCCAGCAGCCCCGGACAGGCTGGGGCCAACGTCCTGACTTTC. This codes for CASSPGQAGANVLTF.

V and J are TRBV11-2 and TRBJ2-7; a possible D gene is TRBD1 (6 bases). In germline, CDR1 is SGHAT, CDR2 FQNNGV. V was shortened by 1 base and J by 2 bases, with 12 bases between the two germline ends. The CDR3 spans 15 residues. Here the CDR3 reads CASSLAGGQTYEQYF. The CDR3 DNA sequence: TGTGCCAGCAGCTTAGCTGGCGGACAGACCTACGAGCAGTACTTC.

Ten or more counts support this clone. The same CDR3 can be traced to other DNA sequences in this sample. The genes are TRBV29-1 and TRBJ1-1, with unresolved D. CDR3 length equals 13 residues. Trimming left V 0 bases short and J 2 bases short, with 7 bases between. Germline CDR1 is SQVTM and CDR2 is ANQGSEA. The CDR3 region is CSVEEAANTEAFF. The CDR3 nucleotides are TGCAGCGTTGAAGAGGCGGCAAACACTGAAGCTTTCTTT.